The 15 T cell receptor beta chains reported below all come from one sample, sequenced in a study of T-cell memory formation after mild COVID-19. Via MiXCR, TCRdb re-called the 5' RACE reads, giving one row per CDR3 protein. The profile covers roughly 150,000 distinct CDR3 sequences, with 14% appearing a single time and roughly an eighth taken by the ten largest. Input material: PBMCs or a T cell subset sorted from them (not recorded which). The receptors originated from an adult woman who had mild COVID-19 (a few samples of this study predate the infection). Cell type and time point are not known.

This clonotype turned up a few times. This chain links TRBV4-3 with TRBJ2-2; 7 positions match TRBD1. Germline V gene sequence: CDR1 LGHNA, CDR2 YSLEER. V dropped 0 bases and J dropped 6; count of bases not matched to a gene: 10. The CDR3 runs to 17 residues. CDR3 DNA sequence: TGCGCCAGCAGCCAAGATAGACAGGGAGTTCTCCCCGGGGAGCTGTTTTTT. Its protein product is CASSQDRQGVLPGELFF.

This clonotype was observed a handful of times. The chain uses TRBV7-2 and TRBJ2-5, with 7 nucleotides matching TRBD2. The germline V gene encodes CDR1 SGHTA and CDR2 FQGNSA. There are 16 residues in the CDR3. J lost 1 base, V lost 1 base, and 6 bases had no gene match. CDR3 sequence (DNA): TGTGCCAGCAGCTTAGTTCTCCTAGCGGCCCAAGAGACCCAGTACTTC. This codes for CASSLVLLAAQETQYF.

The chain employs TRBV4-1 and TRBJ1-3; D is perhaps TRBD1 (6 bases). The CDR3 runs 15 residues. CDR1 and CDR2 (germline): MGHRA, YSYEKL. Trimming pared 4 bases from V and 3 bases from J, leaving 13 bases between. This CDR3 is CASSPTRGYGNTIYF. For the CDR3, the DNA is TGCGCCAGCAGCCCCACCAGGGGATATGGAAACACCATATATTTT.

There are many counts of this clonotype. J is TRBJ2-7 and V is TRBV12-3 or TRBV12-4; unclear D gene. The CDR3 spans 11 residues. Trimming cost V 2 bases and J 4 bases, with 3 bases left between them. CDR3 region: CASSLQYEQYF. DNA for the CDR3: TGTGCCAGCAGTTTACAATACGAGCAGTACTTC.

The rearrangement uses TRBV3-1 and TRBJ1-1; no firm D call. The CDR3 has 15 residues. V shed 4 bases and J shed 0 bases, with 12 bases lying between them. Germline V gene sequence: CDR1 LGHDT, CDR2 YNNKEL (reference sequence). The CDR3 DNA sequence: TGTGCCAGCAGCCCAAGTGTTAGGGTGAACACTGAAGCTTTCTTT. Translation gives CASSPSVRVNTEAFF.

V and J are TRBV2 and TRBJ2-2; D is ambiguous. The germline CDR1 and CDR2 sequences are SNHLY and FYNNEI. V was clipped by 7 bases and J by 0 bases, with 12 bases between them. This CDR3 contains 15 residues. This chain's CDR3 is CASKVQDTNTGELFF. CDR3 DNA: TGTGCCAGCAAGGTTCAGGATACGAACACCGGGGAGCTGTTTTTT.

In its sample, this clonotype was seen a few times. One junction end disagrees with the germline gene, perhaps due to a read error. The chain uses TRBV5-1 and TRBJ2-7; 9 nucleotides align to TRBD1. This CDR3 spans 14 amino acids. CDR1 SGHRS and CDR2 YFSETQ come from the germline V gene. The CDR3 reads CASSLGGDRDPPKF. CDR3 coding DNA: TGCGCCAGCAGCTTGGGAGGGGACAGGGACCCCCCGAAGTTC.

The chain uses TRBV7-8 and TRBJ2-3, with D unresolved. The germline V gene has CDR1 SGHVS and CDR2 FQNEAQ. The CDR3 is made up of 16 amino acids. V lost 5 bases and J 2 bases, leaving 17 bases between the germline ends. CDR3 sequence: CASSPAASPITDTQYF. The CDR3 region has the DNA TGTGCCAGCAGCCCGGCGGCCAGTCCAATCACAGATACGCAGTATTTT.

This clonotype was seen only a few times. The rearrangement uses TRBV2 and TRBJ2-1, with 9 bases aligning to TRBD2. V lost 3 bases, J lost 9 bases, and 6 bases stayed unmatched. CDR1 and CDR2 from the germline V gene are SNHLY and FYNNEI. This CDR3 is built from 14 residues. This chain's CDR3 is CASSDAGGLIEQFF. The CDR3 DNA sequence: TGTGCCAGCAGTGATGCGGGGGGGCTTATTGAGCAGTTCTTC. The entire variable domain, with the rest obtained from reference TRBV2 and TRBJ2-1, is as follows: EPEVTQTPSHQVTQMGQEVILRCVPISNHLYFYWYRQILGQKVEFLVSFYNNEISEKSEIFDDQFSVERPDGSNFTLKIRSTKLEDSAMYFCASSDAGGLIEQFFGPGTRLTVL.

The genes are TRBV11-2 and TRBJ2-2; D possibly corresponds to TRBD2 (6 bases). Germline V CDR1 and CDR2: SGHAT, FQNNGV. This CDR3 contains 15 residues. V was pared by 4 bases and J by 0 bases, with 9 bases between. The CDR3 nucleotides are TGTGCCAGCAGCTCCTTAGCGGCGAACACCGGGGAGCTGTTTTTT. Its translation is CASSSLAANTGELFF.

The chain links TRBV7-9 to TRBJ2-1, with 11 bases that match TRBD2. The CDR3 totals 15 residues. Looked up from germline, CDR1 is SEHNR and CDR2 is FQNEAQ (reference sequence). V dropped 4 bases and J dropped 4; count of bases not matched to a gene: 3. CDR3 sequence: CASSSTSGAYNEQFF. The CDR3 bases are TGTGCCAGCAGCTCGACTAGCGGGGCGTACAATGAGCAGTTCTTC.

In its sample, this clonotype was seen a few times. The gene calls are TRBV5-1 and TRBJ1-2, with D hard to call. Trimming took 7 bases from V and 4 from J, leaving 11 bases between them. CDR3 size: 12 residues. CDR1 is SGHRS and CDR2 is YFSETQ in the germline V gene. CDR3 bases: TGCGCCAGCCGTCCTGAGAGCTATGGCTACACCTTC. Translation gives CASRPESYGYTF.

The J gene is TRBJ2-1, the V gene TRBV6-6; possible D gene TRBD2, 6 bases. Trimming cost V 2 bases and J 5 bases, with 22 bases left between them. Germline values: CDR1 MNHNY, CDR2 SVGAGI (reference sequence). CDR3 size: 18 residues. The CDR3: CASSYLPAGGVFNNEQFF. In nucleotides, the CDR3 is TGTGCCAGCAGTTACCTCCCCGCGGGCGGGGTTTTCAACAATGAGCAGTTCTTC.

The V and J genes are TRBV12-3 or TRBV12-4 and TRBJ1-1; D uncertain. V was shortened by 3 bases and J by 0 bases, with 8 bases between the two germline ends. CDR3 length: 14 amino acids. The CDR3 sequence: CASSFWHLNTEAFF. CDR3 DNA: TGTGCCAGCAGTTTTTGGCACTTGAACACTGAAGCTTTCTTT.

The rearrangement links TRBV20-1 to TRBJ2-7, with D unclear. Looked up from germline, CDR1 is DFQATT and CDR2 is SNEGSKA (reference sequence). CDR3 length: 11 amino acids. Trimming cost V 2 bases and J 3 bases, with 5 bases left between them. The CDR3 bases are TGCAGTGCTAGACCGCGCTACGAGCAGTACTTC. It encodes CSARPRYEQYF.